Below, 24 T cell receptor beta chains from the same sample are listed, as sequenced in a study of Graves' ophthalmopathy and Graves' hyperthyroidism. RNA served as the template for amplifying TCR beta CDR3 regions. The first-round RT-PCR employed HTBI primers together with the Qiagen OneStep RT-PCR kit. A multiplex PCR was then performed as the second round. Via MiXCR, TCRdb re-called the multiplex PCR reads, giving one row per CDR3 protein. The table lists hundreds of thousands of distinct CDR3 sequences, over 15% of them singletons, with around 6.6% in the top ten. The sample consisted of peripheral blood. These receptors were collected from a woman under 30 with stable Graves' hyperthyroidism.

This clonotype was picked up many times. V and J are TRBV10-2 and TRBJ2-7; D is possibly TRBD1 or TRBD2 (7 bases each). V gave up 6 bases and J gave up 1 base, with 13 bases separating them. The germline gives CDR1 WSHSY, CDR2 SAAADI. The CDR3 sequence is 14 residues long. CDR3 DNA sequence: TGCGCCAGCAGGGACAGGACTAGATCCTACGAGCAGTACTTC. Encoded protein: CASRDRTRSYEQYF.

In its sample, this clonotype was seen many times. The genes are TRBV11-1 and TRBJ1-1; D ambiguous. CDR1 and CDR2 from the germline V gene are SGHAT and FQDESV (reference sequence). This CDR3 is built from 14 residues. V shed 4 bases and J shed 4 bases, with 13 bases lying between them. The CDR3, as DNA: TGTGCCAGCAGCTCATCACACTTGGTCACTGAAGCTTTCTTT. Protein: CASSSSHLVTEAFF.

Many counts were recorded for this clonotype. The genes are TRBV2 and TRBJ2-5, with TRBD2 identical over 7 bases. Germline CDR1 SNHLY, CDR2 FYNNEI. The CDR3 loop spans 15 amino acids. The V gene end was trimmed by 11 bases and the J gene end by 4 bases; junction bases not matched to a gene: 16. The CDR3 bases are TGTGCCTCCAAGGAGGTCGCGGGGAGGGGAGAGACCCAGTACTTC. Its translation is CASKEVAGRGETQYF.

This clonotype was seen many times. The J gene is TRBJ1-3, the V gene TRBV7-8; maybe TRBD1 (6 bases). V lost 5 bases and J lost 4, with 12 bases in between. From germline, CDR1 is SGHVS and CDR2 FQNEAQ. The CDR3 consists of 14 residues. The DNA of the CDR3 is TGTGCCAGCAGCACCTTGGGACAAGGAAACACCATATATTTT. Protein product: CASSTLGQGNTIYF.

This clonotype has a count of ten or more. The chain recombines TRBV6-2 or TRBV6-3 with TRBJ1-5; D remains ambiguous. CDR3 length: 15 residues. Germline V gene lookup returns CDR1 MNHEY and CDR2 SVGEGT. V lost 6 bases and J 4 bases, leaving 16 bases between the germline ends. DNA of the CDR3: TGTGCCAGCAGCCCCATTGGGCGGGGAAATCAGCCCCAGCATTTT. It yields the protein CASSPIGRGNQPQHF.

The chain uses TRBV5-5 and TRBJ1-6; no clear D gene. Germline V lookup: CDR1 SGHKS, CDR2 YYEKEE (reference sequence). This CDR3 contains 16 residues. Trimming removed 4 bases at V and 4 bases at J, with 15 bases between. CDR3 region: CASSPGPRGYNSPLHF. CDR3 sequence (DNA): TGTGCCAGCAGCCCCGGACCCCGGGGTTATAATTCACCCCTCCACTTT.

This clonotype came up many times. The genes are TRBV6-1 and TRBJ2-7; D unclear. The CDR3 runs to 14 residues. Between the trimmed V and J ends, which lost 6 bases and 1 base, there was a span of 13 bases. Per the germline V gene, CDR1 is MNHNS and CDR2 is SASEGT. CDR3 region: CASSPSSVSYEQYF. The CDR3 DNA follows: TGTGCCAGCAGCCCCTCTTCTGTGTCCTACGAGCAGTACTTC.

This clonotype was observed at least ten times. The chain employs TRBV20-1 and TRBJ1-5; D ambiguous. Germline loops: CDR1 DFQATT, CDR2 SNEGSKA (reference sequence). The CDR3 spans 14 residues. Between the trimmed V and J ends, which lost 5 bases and 0 bases, there was a span of 11 bases. DNA of the CDR3: TGCAGTGCTGGAGGAGTTCTTAGCAATCAGCCCCAGCATTTT. Translated: CSAGGVLSNQPQHF.

This clonotype was detected many times. This sequence joins TRBV12-3 or TRBV12-4 and TRBJ1-3; possibly TRBD1 for D (5 bases). Trimming removed 5 bases at V and 0 bases at J, with 8 bases between. This CDR3 contains 14 residues. The CDR3 nucleotides read TGTGCCAGCAGTAAGGGGTACTCTGGAAACACCATATATTTT. Its translation: CASSKGYSGNTIYF.

This clonotype was counted many times. This chain connects TRBV6-5 to TRBJ1-1, with D hard to call. This CDR3 region has 14 residues. With 6 bases removed from V and 3 bases from J, the gap between germline ends came to 14 bases. CDR1 and CDR2 from the germline V gene are MNHEY and SVGAGI. CDR3 sequence: CASRYTDGDTEAFF. The CDR3 DNA sequence: TGTGCCAGCAGATATACGGACGGGGACACTGAAGCTTTCTTT.

The table lists this clonotype with many counts. The chain combines TRBV6-5 with TRBJ1-3; D not certain. The V end lost 2 bases, the J end lost 8 bases, and 13 bases lay between the germline ends. CDR1 is MNHEY, CDR2 SVGAGI, per germline. The CDR3 has 14 amino acids. The CDR3 bases are TGTGCCAGCAGTTACCCCAAGTGGTTGGACACCATATATTTT. Residues: CASSYPKWLDTIYF.

This clonotype was recorded many times. The chain carries TRBV12-3 or TRBV12-4 and TRBJ1-2, with D tentatively TRBD1 (6 bases). The CDR3 has 16 amino acids. Trimming took 4 bases from V and 4 from J, leaving 19 bases between them. The CDR3 region is CASSSVRGADSYGYTF. DNA of the CDR3: TGTGCCAGCAGTTCGGTCAGGGGCGCTGATTCCTATGGCTACACCTTC.

This clonotype showed up just a few times. V is TRBV12-3 or TRBV12-4 and J is TRBJ2-2; either TRBD1 or TRBD2 may supply D (5 bases each). V was cut by 4 bases and J by 6 bases, with 15 bases left in between. The CDR3 loop spans 15 amino acids. The CDR3 DNA reads as TGTGCCAGCAGTTATCGAGGGGAAATGTCCGGGGAGCTGTTTTTT. Translation: CASSYRGEMSGELFF.

This clonotype was detected ten times or more. The chain employs TRBV19 and TRBJ2-7, with a weak D call TRBD1 (5 bases). Trimming took 5 bases from V and 3 from J, leaving 14 bases between them. The CDR3 is 14 residues long. CDR1 is LNHDA and CDR2 is SQIVND in the germline V gene (reference sequence). The CDR3 region has the DNA TGTGCCAGTAGTGTTCGGACACCCTTCTACGAGCAGTACTTC. Amino acid sequence: CASSVRTPFYEQYF.

This clonotype was picked up many times. This chain links TRBV12-3 or TRBV12-4 with TRBJ1-5, with D tentatively TRBD1 (6 bases). CDR3 length: 18 amino acids. V was trimmed by 4 bases and J by 7 bases, leaving 26 bases between them. In nucleotides, the CDR3 is TGTGCCAGCAGTTCTTTACCCGACAGGCCGGCGCGTTACCAGCCCCAGCATTTT. The encoded protein is CASSSLPDRPARYQPQHF.

This clonotype has ten or more counts. The chain uses TRBV10-2 and TRBJ1-2, with D possibly TRBD1 on 5 matching bases. The CDR3 length is 13 residues. Germline-derived CDR1 and CDR2 are WSHSY and SAAADI. V lost 4 bases and J lost 4, with 10 bases in between. This chain's CDR3 is CASSVTVAYGYTF. CDR3 sequence (DNA): TGCGCCAGCAGTGTGACAGTCGCCTATGGCTACACCTTC.

In its sample, this clonotype was seen many times. J is TRBJ1-2 and V is TRBV6-1; no definite D call. The CDR3 spans 15 residues. The germline gives CDR1 MNHNS, CDR2 SASEGT. V lost 0 bases and J lost 9, with 17 bases in between. In DNA form, the CDR3 reads TGTGCCAGCAGTGAAGCCCTCGGGCAGTGGGGTAGCTACACCTTC. Its translation: CASSEALGQWGSYTF.

In its sample, this clonotype was seen many times. V usage is TRBV5-1 and J usage is TRBJ1-1; tentative D call: TRBD1 (5 bases). The CDR3 is made up of 16 amino acids. Trimming cost V 5 bases and J 11 bases, with 28 bases left between them. CDR1 is SGHRS, CDR2 YFSETQ, per germline. The CDR3 region has the DNA TGCGCCAGCAGACCGGACTGGGACCGTTTCCCGATCGAGGCTTTCTTT. It is translated as CASRPDWDRFPIEAFF.

The sample holds many counts of this clonotype. The CDR3 nucleotides are TGTGCCAGCAGTGAAGCAGGGAACACCGGGGAGCTGTTTTTT. Translating gives CASSEAGNTGELFF. The rearrangement joins TRBV2 to TRBJ2-2; D call uncertain. Trimming removed 0 bases from V and 1 base from J, with 3 bases in between. Per the germline V gene, CDR1 is SNHLY and CDR2 is FYNNEI. The CDR3 covers 14 residues.

This chain links TRBV6-5 with TRBJ2-7; D is uncertain. Per germline, CDR1 MNHEY and CDR2 SVGAGI. This CDR3 spans 13 amino acids. The germline V and J ends were trimmed by 4 bases and 4 bases, with 11 bases remaining between them. The CDR3 DNA sequence: TGTGCCAGCAGTTCTATGGCCGGGTACGAGCAGTACTTC. Its translation is CASSSMAGYEQYF.

This clonotype was observed once. The conserved phenylalanine or tryptophan normally closing the CDR3 is absent here, so this likely arose from a read error. It is unclear where the CDR3 begins or ends on the DNA, so no DNA is shown, and the CDR3 is as TCRdb lists it. The CDR3 protein is CASSEWRGSTEALV. This chain uses TRBV6-1 with TRBJ1-1. Germline values: CDR1 MNHNS, CDR2 SASEGT. The CDR3 comprises 14 residues, both ends counted.

This clonotype was observed many times. The V and J genes are TRBV15 and TRBJ1-1; no firm D call. The germline CDR1 and CDR2 sequences are LNHNV and YYDKDF (reference sequence). The CDR3 contains 14 residues. V was clipped by 3 bases and J by 1 base, with 9 bases between them. CDR3 residues: CATSSKTANTEAFF. DNA of the CDR3: TGTGCCACCAGCAGTAAAACAGCGAACACTGAAGCTTTCTTT.

This clonotype was detected ten times or more. The chain recombines TRBV7-2 with TRBJ1-5, with unresolved D. The CDR3 runs 16 residues. Trimming shortened V by 2 bases and J by 0 bases, and 11 bases separated the two germline ends. Germline V gives CDR1 SGHTA, CDR2 FQGNSA. The CDR3 here is CASSLTAGPSNQPQHF. For the CDR3, the DNA is TGTGCCAGCAGCTTAACCGCAGGCCCTAGCAATCAGCCCCAGCATTTT.

This clonotype came up many times. The V gene is TRBV12-3 or TRBV12-4, the J gene TRBJ2-7; 10 nucleotides agree with TRBD1. J lost 7 bases, V lost 7 bases, and 13 bases had no gene match. The CDR3 spans 15 residues. The DNA of the CDR3 is TGTGCCAGCACACGAGCCGGGACAGGGGTCAGGGAGCAGTACTTC. Its translation: CASTRAGTGVREQYF.